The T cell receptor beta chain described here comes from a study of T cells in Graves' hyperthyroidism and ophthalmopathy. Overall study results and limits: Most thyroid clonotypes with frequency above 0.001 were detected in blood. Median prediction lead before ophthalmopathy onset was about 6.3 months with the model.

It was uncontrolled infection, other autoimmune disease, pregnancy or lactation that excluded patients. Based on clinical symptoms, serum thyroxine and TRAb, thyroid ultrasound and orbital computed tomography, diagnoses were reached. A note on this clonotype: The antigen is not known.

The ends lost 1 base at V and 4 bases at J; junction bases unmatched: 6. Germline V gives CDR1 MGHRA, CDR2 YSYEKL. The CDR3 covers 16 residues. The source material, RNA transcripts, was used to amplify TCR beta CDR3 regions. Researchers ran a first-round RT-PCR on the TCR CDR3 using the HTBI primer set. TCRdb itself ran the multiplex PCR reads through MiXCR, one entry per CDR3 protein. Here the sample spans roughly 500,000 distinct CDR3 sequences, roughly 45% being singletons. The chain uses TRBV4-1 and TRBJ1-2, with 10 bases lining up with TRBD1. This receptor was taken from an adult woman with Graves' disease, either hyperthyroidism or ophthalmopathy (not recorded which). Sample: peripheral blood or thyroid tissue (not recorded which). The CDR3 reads CASSQGQGALGYGYTF. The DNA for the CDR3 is TGCGCCAGCAGCCAAGGACAGGGGGCTCTGGGCTATGGCTACACCTTC.